Below are 4 T cell receptor beta chains sequenced from a single sample in a study of blood T cell repertoires in COVID-19. Profiling relied on immunoSEQ multiplex PCR, and the TCRdb table lists in-frame clones only, not all of them. The table shows almost 500,000 clones, with roughly nine tenths occurring only once. Sequencing input: PBMCs or T cells enriched from blood (not recorded which). Receptors originate from a woman aged 60-70 years who had recovered from COVID-19.

This chain joins TRBV6-5 and TRBJ2-1, with TRBD1 matching over 7 bases. The CDR3 length is 13 residues. The junction had 11 bases not matched to a gene; V was cut back by 6 bases and J by 12 bases. CDR1 MNHEY and CDR2 SVGAGI come from the germline V gene. CDR3 coding DNA: TGTGCCAGCAGCGTAACAACAGGGGCAGGGCAGTTCTTC. Translation gives CASSVTTGAGQFF.

This chain uses TRBV5-4 with TRBJ2-3; 9 nucleotides align to TRBD1. V lost 4 bases, J lost 1 base, and 4 bases stayed unmatched. This CDR3 has 15 amino acids. From germline, CDR1 is SGHNT and CDR2 YYREEE (reference sequence). The CDR3 loop reads CASSPDRGGTDTQYF. DNA for the CDR3: TGTGCCAGCAGCCCGGACAGGGGCGGCACAGATACGCAGTATTTT.

The J gene is TRBJ1-4, the V gene TRBV5-1; tentative D call: TRBD1 (5 bases). Trimming stripped 0 bases from V and 0 bases from J, with 6 bases between. The CDR3 contains 15 residues. In germline, CDR1 is SGHRS, CDR2 YFSETQ. Written as DNA, the CDR3 is TGCGCCAGCAGCTTGGGGACAACAACTAATGAAAAACTGTTTTTT. Amino acids: CASSLGTTTNEKLFF. The complete variable domain, with remaining parts taken from reference TRBV5-1 and TRBJ1-4, reads KAGVTQTPRYLIKTRGQQVTLSCSPISGHRSVSWYQQTPGQGLQFLFEYFSETQRNKGNFPGRFSGRQFSNSRSEMNVSTLELGDSALYLCASSLGTTTNEKLFFGSGTQLSVL.

The V call is TRBV10-3, the J call TRBJ2-3, with TRBD2 matching over 8 bases. The CDR3 runs to 15 residues. Losses at the gene ends were 7 bases for V and 4 bases for J; bases not matched to a gene: 10. Looked up from germline, CDR1 is ENHRY and CDR2 is SYGVKD. As DNA, the CDR3 is TGTGCCATCACCCCTAACGGGGGGGCCGCAGATACGCAGTATTTT. It encodes CAITPNGGAADTQYF.